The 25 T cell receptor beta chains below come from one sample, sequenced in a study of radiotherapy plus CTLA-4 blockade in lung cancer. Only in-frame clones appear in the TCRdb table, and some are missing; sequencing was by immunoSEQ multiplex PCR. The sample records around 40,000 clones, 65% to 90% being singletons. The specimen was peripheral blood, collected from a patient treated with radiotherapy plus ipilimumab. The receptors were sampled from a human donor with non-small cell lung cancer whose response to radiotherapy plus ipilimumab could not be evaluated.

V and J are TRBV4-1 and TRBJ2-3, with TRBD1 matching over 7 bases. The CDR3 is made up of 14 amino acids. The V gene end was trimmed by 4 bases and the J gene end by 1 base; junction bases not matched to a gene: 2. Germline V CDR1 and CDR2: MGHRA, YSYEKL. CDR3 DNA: TGCGCCAGCAGCCGAGGACAGGGCACAGATACGCAGTATTTT. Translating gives CASSRGQGTDTQYF.

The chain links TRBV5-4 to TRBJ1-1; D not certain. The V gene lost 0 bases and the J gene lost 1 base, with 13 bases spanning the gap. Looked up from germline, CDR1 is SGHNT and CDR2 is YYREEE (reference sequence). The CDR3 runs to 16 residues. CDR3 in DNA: TGTGCCAGCAGCTTGGACGCAGATATCCGGAACACTGAAGCTTTCTTT. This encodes CASSLDADIRNTEAFF. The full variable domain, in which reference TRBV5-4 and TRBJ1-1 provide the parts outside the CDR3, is ETGVTQSPTHLIKTRGQQVTLRCSSQSGHNTVSWYQQALGQGPQFIFQYYREEENGRGNFPPRFSGLQFPNYSSELNVNALELDDSALYLCASSLDADIRNTEAFFGQGTRLTVV.

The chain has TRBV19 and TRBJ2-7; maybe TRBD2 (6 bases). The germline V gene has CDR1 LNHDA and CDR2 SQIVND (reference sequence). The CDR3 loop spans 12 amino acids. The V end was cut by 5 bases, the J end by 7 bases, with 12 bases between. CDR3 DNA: TGTGCCAGTAGTGCGGGACGAGCGGAGCAGTACTTC. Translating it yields CASSAGRAEQYF.

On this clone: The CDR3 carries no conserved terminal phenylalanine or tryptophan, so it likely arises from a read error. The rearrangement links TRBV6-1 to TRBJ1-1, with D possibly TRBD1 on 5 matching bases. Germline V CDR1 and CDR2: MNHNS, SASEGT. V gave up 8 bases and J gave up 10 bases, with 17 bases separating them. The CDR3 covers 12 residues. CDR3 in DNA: TGTGCCAGCGACGAAGCAGGGAATAGAGCTTTCTCT. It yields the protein CASDEAGNRAFS.

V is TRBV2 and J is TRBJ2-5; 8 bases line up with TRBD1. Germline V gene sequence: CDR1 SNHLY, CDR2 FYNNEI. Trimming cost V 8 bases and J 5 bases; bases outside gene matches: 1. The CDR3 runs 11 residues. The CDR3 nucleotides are TGTGCCAGCGGGGACAGGGAGACCCAGTACTTC. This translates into CASGDRETQYF.

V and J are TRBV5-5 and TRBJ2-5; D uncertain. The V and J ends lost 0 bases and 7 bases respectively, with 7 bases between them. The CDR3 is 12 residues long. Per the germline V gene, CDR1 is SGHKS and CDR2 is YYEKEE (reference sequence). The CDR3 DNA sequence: TGTGCCAGCAGCTTGGACGTCGGGACCCAGTACTTC. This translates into CASSLDVGTQYF.

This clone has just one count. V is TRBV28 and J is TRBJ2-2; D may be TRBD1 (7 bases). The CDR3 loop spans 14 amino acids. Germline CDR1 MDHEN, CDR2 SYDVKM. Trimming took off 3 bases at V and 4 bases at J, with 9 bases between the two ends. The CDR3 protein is CASSFQGGTGELFF. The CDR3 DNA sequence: TGTGCCAGCAGTTTCCAGGGGGGCACCGGGGAGCTGTTTTTT.

CDR3 amino acids: CASSYSRNQPQHF. The CDR3 DNA is TGTGCCAGCAGTTACTCGAGAAATCAGCCCCAGCATTTT. This chain uses TRBV6-5 with TRBJ1-5; D call uncertain. Deletions cut 0 bases from V and 4 bases from J, with 4 bases between. Germline lookup yields CDR1 MNHEY and CDR2 SVGAGI. This CDR3 spans 13 amino acids.

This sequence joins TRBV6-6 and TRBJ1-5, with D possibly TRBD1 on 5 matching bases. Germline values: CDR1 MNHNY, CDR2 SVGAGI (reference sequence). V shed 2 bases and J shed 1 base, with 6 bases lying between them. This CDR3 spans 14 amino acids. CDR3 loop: CASSYKGSNQPQHF. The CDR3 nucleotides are TGTGCCAGCAGTTACAAGGGGAGCAATCAGCCCCAGCATTTT.

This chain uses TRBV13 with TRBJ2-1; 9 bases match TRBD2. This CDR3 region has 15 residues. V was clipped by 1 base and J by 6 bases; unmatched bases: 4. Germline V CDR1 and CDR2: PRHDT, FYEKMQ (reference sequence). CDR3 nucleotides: TGTGCCAGCAGCTTAGAGGGCGGGGGGGCCAATGAGCAGTTCTTC. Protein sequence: CASSLEGGGANEQFF.

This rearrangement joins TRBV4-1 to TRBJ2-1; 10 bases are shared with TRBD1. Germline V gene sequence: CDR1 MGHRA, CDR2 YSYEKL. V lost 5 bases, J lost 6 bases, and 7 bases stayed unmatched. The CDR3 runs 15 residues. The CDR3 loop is CASSSRTGGGNEQFF. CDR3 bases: TGCGCCAGCAGCTCCCGGACAGGGGGTGGCAATGAGCAGTTCTTC.

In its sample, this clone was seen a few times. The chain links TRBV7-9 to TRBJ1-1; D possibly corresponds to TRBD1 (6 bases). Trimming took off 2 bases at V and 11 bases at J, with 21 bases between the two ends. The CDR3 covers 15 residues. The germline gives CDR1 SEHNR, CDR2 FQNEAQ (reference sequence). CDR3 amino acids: CASSLRGRGTQRAFF. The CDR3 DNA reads TGTGCCAGCAGCTTACGAGGGAGGGGGACCCAGAGGGCTTTCTTT.

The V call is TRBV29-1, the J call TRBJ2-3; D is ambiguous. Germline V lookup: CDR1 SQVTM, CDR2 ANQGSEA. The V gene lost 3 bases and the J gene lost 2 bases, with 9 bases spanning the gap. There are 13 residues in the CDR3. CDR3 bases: TGCAGCGTTGAGAGTTTATCCACAGATACGCAGTATTTT. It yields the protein CSVESLSTDTQYF.

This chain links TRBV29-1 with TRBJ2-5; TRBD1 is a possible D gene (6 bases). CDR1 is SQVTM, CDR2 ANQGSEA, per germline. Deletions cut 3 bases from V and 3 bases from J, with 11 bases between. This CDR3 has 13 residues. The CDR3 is CSVDRRGEETQYF. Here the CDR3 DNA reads TGCAGCGTTGACCGCAGGGGTGAAGAGACCCAGTACTTC. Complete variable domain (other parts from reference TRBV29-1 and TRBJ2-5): SAVISQKPSRDICQRGTSLTIQCQVDSQVTMMFWYRQQPGQSLTLIATANQGSEATYESGFVIDKFPISRPNLTFSTLTVSNMSPEDSSIYLCSVDRRGEETQYFGPGTRLLVL.

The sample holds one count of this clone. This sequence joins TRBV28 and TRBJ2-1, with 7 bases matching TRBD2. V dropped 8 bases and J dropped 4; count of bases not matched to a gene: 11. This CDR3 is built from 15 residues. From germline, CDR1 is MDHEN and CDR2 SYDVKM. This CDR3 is CASSAGRWGYNEQFF. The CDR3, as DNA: TGTGCCAGCTCAGCCGGGAGGTGGGGTTACAATGAGCAGTTCTTC. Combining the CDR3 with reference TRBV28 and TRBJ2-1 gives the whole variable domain DVKVTQSSRYLVKRTGEKVFLECVQDMDHENMFWYRQDPGLGLRLIYFSYDVKMKEKGDIPEGYSVSREKKERFSLILESASTNQTSMYLCASSAGRWGYNEQFFGPGTRLTVL.

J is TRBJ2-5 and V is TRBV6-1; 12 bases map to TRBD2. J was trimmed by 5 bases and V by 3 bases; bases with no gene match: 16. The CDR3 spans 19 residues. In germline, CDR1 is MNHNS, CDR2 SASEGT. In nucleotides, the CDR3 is TGTGCCAGCAGTGATCCCTTCACACTATCTAGCGGGAGGGGGGAGACCCAGTACTTC. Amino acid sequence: CASSDPFTLSSGRGETQYF.

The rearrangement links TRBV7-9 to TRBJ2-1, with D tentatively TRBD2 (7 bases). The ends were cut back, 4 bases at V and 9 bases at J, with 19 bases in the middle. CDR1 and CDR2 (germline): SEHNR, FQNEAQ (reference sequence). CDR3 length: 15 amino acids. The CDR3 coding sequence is TGTGCCAGCAGCTCTCTCTCGGGGGGCCTAGGTGAGCAGTTCTTC. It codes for CASSSLSGGLGEQFF.

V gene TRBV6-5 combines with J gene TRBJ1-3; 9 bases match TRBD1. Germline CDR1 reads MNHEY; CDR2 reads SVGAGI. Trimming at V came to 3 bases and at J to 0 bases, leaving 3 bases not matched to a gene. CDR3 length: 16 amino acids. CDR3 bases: TGTGCCAGCAGTTATGGGACAGGGTACTCTGGAAACACCATATATTTT. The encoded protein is CASSYGTGYSGNTIYF.

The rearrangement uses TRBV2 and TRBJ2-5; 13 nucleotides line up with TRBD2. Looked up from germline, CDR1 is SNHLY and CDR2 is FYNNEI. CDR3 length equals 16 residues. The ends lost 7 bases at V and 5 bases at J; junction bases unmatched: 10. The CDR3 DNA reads TGTGCCAGCACCAGACTAGCGGGAGGACTGGGGGAGACCCAGTACTTC. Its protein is CASTRLAGGLGETQYF.

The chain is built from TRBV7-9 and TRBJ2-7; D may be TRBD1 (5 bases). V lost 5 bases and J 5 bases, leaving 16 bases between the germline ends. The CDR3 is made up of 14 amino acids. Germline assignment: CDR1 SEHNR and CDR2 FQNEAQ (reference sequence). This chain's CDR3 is CASSRTPALDEQYF. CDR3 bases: TGTGCCAGCAGCCGGACACCCGCACTGGACGAGCAGTACTTC.

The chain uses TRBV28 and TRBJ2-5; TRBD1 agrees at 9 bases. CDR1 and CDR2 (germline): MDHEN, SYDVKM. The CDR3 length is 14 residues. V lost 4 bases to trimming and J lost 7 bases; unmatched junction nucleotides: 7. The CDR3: CASSSYTGGRTQYF. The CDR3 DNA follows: TGTGCCAGCAGTTCCTATACAGGGGGCAGGACCCAGTACTTC.

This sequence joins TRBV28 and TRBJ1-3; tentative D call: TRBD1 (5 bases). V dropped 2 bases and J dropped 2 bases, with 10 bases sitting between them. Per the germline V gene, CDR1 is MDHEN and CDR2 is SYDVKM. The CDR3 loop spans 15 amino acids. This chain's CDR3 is CASSLTRGTGNTIYF. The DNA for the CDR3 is TGTGCCAGCAGTTTAACCCGGGGGACTGGAAACACCATATATTTT.

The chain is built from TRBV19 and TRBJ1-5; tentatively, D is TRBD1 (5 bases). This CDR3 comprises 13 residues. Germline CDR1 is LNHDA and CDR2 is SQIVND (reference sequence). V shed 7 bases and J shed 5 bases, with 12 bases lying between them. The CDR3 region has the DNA TGTGCCAGTAAGTTAAGGGGCTATCAGCCCCAGCATTTT. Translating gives CASKLRGYQPQHF.

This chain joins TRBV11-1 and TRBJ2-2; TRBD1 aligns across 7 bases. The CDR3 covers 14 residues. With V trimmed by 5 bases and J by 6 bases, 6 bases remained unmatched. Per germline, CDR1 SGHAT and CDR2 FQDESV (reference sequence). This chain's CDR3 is CASSTGDRSGELFF. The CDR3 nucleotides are TGTGCCAGCAGCACAGGGGATCGGTCCGGGGAGCTGTTTTTT.

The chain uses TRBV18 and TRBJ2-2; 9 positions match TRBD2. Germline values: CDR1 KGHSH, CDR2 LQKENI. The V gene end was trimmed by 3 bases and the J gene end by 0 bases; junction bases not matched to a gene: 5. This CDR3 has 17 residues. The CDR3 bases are TGTGCCAGCTCACCGGGCAGCGGGAGGTCGAACACCGGGGAGCTGTTTTTT. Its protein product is CASSPGSGRSNTGELFF.